This record covers a single T cell receptor beta chain. Its antigen is undetermined. The listed genes are named as in mouse. Documented time point: mouse harvest day 14 after allogeneic transplant. The graft held 10^6 splenic CD5+ T cells and 10^7 T-cell-depleted bone marrow cells. Sequencing of TCRbeta CDR3 at survey depth gave sequences and template counts. Here immunoSEQ multiplex PCR was the method, and the copy in TCRdb shows in-frame clones only, minus some. Counted here are about 4,900 clones, about 42% occurring once; the ten biggest clones make up approximately 22%. This sample was included in a study of tissue T cells after allogeneic stem cell transplantation. Whole-study findings and limits: Alloreactivity or antigen specificity of tissue TCRs was not determined; some clones might be host cells.

This sequence originates from a female BALB/c mouse given C57BL/6 T cells with graft-versus-host disease after an allogeneic hematopoietic cell transplant. Sequencing used gut tissue.

The sequenced CDR3 bases are TGTGCCAGCAGCCGACAAAATGCAAACACCGGGCAGCTCTAC. Encoded protein: CASSRQNANTGQLY. The complete CDR3 sequence is CASSRQNANTGQLYF. The V and J genes are TRBV26 and TRBJ2-2, with D uncertain. The read stops 1 residue short of the end of the CDR3; the missing end is completed from the germline J gene. The CDR3 consists of 15 residues. The ends were cut back, 6 bases at V and 0 bases at J, with 11 bases in the middle. The germline CDR1 and CDR2 sequences are KGHPV and FQNQEV (reference sequence).